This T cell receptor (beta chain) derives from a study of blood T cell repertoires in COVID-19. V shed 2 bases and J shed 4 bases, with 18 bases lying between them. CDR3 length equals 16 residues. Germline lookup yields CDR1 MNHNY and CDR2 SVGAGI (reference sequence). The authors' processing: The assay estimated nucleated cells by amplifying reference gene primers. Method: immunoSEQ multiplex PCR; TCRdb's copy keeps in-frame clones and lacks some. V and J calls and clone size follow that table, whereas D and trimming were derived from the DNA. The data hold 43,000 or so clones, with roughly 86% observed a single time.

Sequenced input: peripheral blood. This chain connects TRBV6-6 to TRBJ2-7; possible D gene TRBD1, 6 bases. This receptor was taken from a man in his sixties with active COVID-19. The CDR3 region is CASSYNVGTSGYEQYF. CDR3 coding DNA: TGTGCCAGCAGTTACAATGTGGGGACATCCGGGTACGAGCAGTACTTC.